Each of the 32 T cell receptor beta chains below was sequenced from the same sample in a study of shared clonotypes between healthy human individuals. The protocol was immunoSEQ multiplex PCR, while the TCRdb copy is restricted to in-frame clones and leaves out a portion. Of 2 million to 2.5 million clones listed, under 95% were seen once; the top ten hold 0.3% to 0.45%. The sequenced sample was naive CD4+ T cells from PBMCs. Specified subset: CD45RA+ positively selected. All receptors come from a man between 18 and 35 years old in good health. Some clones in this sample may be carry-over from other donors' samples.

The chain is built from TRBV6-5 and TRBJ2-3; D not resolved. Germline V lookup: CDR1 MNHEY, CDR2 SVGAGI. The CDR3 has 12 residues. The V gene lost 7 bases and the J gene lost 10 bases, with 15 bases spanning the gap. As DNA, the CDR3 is TGTGCCAGCACCCACAGTCGGGCGGCGCAGTATTTT. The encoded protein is CASTHSRAAQYF.

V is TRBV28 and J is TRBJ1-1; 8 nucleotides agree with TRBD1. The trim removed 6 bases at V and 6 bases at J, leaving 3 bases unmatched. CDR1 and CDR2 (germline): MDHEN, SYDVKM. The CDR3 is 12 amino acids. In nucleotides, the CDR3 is TGTGCCAGCAGGCAACAGGGGGCTGAAGCTTTCTTT. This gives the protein CASRQQGAEAFF.

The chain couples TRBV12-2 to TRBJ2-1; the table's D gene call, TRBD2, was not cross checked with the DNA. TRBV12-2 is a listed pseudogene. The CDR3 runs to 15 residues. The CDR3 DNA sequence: TGTGCAAGTCGAAAGGGAGGACCTACCTACAATGAGCAGTTCTTC. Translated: CASRKGGPTYNEQFF.

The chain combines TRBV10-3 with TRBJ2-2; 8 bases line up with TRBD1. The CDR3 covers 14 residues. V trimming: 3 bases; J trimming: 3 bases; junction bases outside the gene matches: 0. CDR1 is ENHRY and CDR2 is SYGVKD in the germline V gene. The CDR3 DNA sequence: TGTGCCATCAGTGAACAGGGGGACACCGGGGAGCTGTTTTTT. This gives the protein CAISEQGDTGELFF.

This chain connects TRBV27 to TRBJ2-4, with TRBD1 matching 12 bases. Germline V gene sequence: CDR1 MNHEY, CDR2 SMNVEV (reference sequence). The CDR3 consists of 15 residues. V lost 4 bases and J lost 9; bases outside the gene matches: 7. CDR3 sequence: CASSSTGTGGFIQYF. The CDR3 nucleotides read TGTGCCAGCAGTTCCACCGGGACAGGGGGCTTCATTCAGTACTTC.

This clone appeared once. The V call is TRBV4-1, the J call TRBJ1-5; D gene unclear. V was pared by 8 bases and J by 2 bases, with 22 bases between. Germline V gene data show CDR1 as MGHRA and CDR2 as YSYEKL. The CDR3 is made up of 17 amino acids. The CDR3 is CASGEGIVGSGNQPQHF. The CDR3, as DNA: TGCGCCAGCGGGGAGGGTATCGTAGGTTCTGGCAATCAGCCCCAGCATTTT.

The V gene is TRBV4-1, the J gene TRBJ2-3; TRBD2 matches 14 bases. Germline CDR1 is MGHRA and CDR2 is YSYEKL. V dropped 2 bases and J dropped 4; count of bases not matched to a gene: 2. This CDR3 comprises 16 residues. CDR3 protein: CASSQSGLAGADTQYF. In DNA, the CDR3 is TGCGCCAGCAGCCAATCGGGACTAGCGGGAGCAGATACGCAGTATTTT.

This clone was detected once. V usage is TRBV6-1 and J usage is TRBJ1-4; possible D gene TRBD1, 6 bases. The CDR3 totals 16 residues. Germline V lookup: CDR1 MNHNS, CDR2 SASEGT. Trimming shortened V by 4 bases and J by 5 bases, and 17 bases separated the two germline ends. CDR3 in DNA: TGTGCCAGCAGTGCCGGCGCGTCGAGGGGGAATGAAAAACTGTTTTTT. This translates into CASSAGASRGNEKLFF.

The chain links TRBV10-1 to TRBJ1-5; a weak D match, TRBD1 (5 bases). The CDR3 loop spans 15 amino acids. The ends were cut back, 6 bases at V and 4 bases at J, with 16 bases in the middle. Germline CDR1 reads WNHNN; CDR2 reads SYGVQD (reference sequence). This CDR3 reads CASSGEDTLNQPQHF. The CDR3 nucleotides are TGCGCCAGCAGCGGGGAGGACACATTGAATCAGCCCCAGCATTTT.

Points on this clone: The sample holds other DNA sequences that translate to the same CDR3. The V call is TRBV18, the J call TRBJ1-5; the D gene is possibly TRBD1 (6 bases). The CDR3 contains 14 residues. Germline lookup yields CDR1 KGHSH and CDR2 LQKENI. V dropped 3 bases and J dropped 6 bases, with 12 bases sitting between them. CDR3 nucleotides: TGTGCCAGCTCACCCGGGGGGGCGGGTCAGCCCCAGCATTTT. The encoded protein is CASSPGGAGQPQHF.

CDR3 sequence: CASSLWGGTAPLTYEQYF. CDR3 sequence (DNA): TGTGCCAGCAGTTTATGGGGGGGCACGGCCCCTCTCACCTACGAGCAGTACTTC. This chain joins TRBV28 and TRBJ2-7, with D perhaps assigned TRBD1 or TRBD2 (6 bases each). V was clipped by 0 bases and J by 2 bases, with 20 bases between them. This CDR3 contains 18 residues. The germline gives CDR1 MDHEN, CDR2 SYDVKM.

Here the CDR3 reads CASSIGPSSYEQYF. CDR3 DNA sequence: TGTGCCAGCAGCATCGGACCCTCTTCCTACGAGCAGTACTTC. The J gene is TRBJ2-7, the V gene TRBV7-9, with no clear D. CDR1 and CDR2 (germline): SEHNR, FQNEAQ (reference sequence). This CDR3 is built from 14 residues. Trimming took off 5 bases at V and 1 base at J, with 12 bases between the two ends.

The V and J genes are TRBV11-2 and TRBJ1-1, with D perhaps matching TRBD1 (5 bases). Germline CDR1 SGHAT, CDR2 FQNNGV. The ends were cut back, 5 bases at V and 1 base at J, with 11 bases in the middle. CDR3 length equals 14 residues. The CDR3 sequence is CASSPADRNTEAFF. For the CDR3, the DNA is TGTGCCAGCAGCCCAGCCGACAGGAACACTGAAGCTTTCTTT.

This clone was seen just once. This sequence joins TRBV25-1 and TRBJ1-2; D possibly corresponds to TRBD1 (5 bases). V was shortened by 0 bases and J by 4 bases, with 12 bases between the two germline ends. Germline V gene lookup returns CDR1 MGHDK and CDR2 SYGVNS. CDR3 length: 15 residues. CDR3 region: CASSEYGQGLYGYTF. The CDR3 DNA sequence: TGTGCCAGCAGTGAATATGGGCAGGGACTCTATGGCTACACCTTC.

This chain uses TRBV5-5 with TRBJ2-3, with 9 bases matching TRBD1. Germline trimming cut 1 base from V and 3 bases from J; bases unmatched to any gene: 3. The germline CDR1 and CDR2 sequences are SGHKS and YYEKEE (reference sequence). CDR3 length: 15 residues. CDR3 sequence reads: CASSLPGQGTDTQYF. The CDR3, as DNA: TGTGCCAGCAGCTTGCCGGGACAGGGAACAGATACGCAGTATTTT.

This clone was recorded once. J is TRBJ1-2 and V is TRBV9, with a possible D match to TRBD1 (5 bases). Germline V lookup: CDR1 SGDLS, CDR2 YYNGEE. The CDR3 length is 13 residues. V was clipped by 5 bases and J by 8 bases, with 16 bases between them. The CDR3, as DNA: TGTGCCAGCAGTTTTGAGTTGGGGCGGGGCTACACCTTC. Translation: CASSFELGRGYTF.

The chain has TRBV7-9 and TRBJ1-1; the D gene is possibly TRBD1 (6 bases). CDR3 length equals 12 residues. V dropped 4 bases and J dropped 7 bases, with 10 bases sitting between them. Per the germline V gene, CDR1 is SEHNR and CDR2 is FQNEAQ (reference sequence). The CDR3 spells CASSSRGGEAFF. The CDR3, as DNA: TGTGCCAGCAGCTCCCGAGGGGGTGAAGCTTTCTTT.

CDR3 protein: CASSLEGRALGNEQFF. The CDR3 DNA reads as TGCGCCAGCAGCCTCGAGGGGCGAGCTTTGGGCAATGAGCAGTTCTTC. V is TRBV5-1 and J is TRBJ2-1; D is perhaps TRBD1 or TRBD2 (5 bases each). V was trimmed by 4 bases and J by 6 bases, leaving 20 bases between them. CDR1 and CDR2 (germline): SGHRS, YFSETQ. This CDR3 contains 16 residues.

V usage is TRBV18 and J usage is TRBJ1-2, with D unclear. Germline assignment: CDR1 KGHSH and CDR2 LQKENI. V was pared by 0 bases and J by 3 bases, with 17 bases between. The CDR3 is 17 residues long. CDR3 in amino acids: CASSPPLPPGNDYGYTF. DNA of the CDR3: TGTGCCAGCTCACCACCGTTACCACCGGGGAATGACTATGGCTACACCTTC.

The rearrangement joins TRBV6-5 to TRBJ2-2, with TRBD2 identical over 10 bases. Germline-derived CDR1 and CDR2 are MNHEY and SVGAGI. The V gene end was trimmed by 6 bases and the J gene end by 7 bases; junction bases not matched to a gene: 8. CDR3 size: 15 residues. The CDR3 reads CASRSGRVNYGELFF. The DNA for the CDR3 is TGTGCCAGCAGGAGCGGGAGGGTCAATTACGGGGAGCTGTTTTTT.

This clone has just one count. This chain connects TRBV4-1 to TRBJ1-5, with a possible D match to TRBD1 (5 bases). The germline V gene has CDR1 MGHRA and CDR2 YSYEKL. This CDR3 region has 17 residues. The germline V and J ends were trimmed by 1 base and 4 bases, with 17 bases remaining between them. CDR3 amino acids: CASSQVGGNSNNQPQHF. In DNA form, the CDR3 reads TGCGCCAGCAGCCAAGTGGGGGGTAATTCAAATAATCAGCCCCAGCATTTT.

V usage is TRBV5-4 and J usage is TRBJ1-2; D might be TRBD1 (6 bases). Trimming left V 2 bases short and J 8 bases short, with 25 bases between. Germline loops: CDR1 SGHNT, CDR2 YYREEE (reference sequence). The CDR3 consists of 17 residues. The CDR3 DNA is TGTGCCAGCAGCTTTCCTACCCCCGGACAGCCGACAAAGGGCTACACCTTC. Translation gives CASSFPTPGQPTKGYTF.

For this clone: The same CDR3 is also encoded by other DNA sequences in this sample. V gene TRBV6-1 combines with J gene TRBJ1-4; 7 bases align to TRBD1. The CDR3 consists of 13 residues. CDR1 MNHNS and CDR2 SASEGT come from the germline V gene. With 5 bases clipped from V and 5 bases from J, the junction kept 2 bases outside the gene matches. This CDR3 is CASSRRGNEKLFF. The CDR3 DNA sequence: TGTGCCAGCAGTCGCAGGGGGAATGAAAAACTGTTTTTT.

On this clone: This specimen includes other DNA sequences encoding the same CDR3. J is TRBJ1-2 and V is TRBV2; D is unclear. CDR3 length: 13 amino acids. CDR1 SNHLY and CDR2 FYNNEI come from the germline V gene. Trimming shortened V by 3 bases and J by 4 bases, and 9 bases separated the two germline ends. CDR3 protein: CASSDAGTYGYTF. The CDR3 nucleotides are TGTGCCAGCAGTGACGCGGGTACCTATGGCTACACCTTC.

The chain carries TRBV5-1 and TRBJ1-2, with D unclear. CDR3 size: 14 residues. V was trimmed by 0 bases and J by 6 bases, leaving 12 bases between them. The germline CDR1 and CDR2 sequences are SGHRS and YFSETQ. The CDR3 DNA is TGCGCCAGCAGCTTGGCTACGAAGGAGGATGGCTACACCTTC. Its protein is CASSLATKEDGYTF.

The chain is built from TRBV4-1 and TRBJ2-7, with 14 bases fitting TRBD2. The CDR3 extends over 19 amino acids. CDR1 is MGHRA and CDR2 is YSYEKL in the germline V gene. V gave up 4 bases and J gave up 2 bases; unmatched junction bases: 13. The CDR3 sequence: CASSPIGLAGGMLTYEQYF. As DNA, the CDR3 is TGCGCCAGCAGCCCGATCGGACTAGCGGGAGGCATGTTGACCTACGAGCAGTACTTC.

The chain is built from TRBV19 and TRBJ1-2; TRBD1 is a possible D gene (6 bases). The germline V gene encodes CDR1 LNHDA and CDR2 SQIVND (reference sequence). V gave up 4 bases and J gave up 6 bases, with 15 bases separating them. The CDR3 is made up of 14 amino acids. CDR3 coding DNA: TGTGCCAGTAGTACGAGAACAGGGTTGGATGGCTACACCTTC. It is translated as CASSTRTGLDGYTF.

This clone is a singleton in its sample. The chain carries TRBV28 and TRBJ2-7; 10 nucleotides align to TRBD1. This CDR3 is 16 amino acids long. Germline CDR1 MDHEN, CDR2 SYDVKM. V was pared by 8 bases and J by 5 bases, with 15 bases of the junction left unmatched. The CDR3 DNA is TGTGCCAGCCACAGAACCCCGGGACAGGGGCGGAACGAGCAGTACTTC. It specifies CASHRTPGQGRNEQYF.

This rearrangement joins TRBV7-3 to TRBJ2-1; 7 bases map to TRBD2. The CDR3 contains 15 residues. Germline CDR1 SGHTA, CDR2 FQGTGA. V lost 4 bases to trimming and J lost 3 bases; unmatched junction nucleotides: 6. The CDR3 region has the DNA TGTGCCAGCAGCTCACAAGGACTAGGCTACAATGAGCAGTTCTTC. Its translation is CASSSQGLGYNEQFF.

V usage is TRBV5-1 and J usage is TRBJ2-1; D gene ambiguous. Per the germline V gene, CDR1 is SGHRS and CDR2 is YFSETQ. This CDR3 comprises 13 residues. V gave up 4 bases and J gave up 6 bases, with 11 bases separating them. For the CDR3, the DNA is TGCGCCAGCAGCCCCTCTGGGCCCAATGAGCAGTTCTTC. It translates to CASSPSGPNEQFF.

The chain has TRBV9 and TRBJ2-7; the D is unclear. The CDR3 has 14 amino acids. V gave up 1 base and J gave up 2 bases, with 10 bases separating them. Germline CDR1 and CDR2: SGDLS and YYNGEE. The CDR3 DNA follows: TGTGCCAGCAGCGTAAATACGGCGGCCTACGAGCAGTACTTC. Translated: CASSVNTAAYEQYF.

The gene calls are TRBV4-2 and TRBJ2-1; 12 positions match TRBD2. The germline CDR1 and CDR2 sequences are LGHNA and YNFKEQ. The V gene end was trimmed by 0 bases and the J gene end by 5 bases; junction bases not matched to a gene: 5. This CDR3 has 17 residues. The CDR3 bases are TGTGCCAGCAGCCAAGAAATGCGACTAGCGGGAGACAATGAGCAGTTCTTC. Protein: CASSQEMRLAGDNEQFF.